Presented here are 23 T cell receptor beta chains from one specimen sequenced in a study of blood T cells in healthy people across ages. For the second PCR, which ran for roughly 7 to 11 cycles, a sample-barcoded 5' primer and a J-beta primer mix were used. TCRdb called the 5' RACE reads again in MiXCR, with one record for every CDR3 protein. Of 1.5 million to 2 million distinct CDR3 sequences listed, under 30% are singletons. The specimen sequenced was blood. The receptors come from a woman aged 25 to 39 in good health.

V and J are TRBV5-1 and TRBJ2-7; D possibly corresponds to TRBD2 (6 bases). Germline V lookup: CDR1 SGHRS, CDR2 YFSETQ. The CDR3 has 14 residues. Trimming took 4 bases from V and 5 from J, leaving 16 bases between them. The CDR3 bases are TGCGCCAGCAGCAAGGACGGTACGGGGGACGAGCAGTACTTC. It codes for CASSKDGTGDEQYF.

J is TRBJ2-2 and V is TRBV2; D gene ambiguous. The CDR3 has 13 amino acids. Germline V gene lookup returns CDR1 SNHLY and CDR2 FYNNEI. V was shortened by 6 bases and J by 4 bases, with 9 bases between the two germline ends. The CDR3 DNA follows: TGTGCCAGCAGACCGCCAGGCACCGGGGAGCTGTTTTTT. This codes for CASRPPGTGELFF.

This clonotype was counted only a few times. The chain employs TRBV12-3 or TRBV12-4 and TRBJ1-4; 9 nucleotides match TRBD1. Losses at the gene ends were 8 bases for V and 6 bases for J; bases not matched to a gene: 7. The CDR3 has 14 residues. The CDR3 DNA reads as TGTGCCAGCGGTAGGACAGGGGTATATGAAAAACTGTTTTTT. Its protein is CASGRTGVYEKLFF.

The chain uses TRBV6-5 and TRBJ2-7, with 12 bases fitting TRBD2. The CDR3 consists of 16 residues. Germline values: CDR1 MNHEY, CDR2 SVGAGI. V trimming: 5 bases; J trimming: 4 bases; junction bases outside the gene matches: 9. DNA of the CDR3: TGTGCCAGCAGTCCGACTAGCGGGAGTGGGCCTTACGAGCAGTACTTC. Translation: CASSPTSGSGPYEQYF.

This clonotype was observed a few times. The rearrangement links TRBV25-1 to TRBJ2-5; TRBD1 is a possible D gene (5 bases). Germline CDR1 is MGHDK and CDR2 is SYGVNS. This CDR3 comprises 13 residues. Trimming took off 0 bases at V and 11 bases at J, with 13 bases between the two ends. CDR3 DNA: TGTGCCAGCAGTGAATATACCAGGGAACGGCAGTACTTC. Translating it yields CASSEYTRERQYF.

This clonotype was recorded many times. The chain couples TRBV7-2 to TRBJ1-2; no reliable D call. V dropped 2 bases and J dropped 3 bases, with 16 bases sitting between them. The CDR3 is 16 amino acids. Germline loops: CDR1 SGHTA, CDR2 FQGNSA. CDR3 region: CASSLQRGGGYYGYTF. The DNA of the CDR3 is TGTGCCAGCAGCTTACAACGGGGAGGAGGATACTATGGCTACACCTTC.

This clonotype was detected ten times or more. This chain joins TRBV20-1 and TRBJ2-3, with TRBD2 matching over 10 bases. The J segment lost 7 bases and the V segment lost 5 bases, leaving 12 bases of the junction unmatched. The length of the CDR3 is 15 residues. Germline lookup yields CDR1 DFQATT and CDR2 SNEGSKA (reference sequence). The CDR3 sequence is CSADSSGSVSYTQYF. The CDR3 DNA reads TGCAGTGCTGACTCTAGCGGGAGTGTGTCATATACGCAGTATTTT.

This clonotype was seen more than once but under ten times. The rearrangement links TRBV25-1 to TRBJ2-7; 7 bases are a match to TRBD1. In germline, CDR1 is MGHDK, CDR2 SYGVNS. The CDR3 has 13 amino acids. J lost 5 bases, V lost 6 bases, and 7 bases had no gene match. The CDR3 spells CASRGQVRNEQYF. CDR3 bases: TGTGCCAGCAGAGGACAGGTTCGCAACGAGCAGTACTTC.

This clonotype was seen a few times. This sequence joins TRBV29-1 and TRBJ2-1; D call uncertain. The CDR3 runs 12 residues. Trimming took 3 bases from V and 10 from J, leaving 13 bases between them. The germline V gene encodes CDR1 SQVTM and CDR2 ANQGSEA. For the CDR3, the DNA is TGCAGCGTTGATTGGGCTGGCCGAGAGCAGTTCTTC. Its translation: CSVDWAGREQFF.

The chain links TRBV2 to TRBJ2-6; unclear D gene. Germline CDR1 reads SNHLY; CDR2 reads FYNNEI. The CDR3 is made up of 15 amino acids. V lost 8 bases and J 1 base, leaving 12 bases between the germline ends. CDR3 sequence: CASSAAASGANVLTF. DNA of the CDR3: TGTGCCAGCTCGGCGGCGGCTTCTGGGGCCAACGTCCTGACTTTC.

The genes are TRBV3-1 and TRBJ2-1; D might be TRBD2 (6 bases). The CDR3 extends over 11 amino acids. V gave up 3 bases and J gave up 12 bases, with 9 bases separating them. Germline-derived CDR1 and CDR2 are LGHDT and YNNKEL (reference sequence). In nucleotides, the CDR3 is TGTGCCAGCAGCCACACCGGGGGGCAGTTCTTC. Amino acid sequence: CASSHTGGQFF.

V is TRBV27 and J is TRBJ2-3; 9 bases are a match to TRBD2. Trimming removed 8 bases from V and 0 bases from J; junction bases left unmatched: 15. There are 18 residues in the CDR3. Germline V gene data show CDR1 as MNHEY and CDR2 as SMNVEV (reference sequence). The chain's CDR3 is CASGPLAGYKSSTDTQYF. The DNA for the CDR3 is TGTGCCAGCGGTCCCCTAGCGGGGTACAAGTCTAGCACAGATACGCAGTATTTT.

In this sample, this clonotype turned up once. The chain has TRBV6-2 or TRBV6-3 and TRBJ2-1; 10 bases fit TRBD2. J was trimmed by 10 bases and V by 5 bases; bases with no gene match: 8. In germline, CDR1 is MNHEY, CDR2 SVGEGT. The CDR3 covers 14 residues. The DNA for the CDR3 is TGTGCCAGCAGTCTAGCGGGGGAGAGGAACGAGCAGTTCTTC. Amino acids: CASSLAGERNEQFF.

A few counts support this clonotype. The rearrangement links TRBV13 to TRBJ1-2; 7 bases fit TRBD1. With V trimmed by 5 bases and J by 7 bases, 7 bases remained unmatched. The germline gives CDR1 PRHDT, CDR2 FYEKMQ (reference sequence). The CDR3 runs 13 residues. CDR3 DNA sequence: TGTGCCAGCAGCACCGGGACAGCTAGTGGCTACACCTTC. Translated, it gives CASSTGTASGYTF. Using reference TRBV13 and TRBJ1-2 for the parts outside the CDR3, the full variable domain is AAGVIQSPRHLIKEKRETATLKCYPIPRHDTVYWYQQGPGQDPQFLISFYEKMQSDKGSIPDRFSAQQFSDYHSELNMSSLELGDSALYFCASSTGTASGYTFGSGTRLTVV.

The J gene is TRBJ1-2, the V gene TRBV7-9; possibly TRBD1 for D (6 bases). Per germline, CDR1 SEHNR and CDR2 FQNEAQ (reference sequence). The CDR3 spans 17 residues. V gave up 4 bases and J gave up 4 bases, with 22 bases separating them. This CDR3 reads CASSSRDTFSSGYGYTF. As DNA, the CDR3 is TGTGCCAGCAGCTCCAGGGACACCTTCTCCTCGGGCTATGGCTACACCTTC.

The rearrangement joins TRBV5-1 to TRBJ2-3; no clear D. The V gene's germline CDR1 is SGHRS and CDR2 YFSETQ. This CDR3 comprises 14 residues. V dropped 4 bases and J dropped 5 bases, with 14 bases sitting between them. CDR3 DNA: TGCGCCAGCAGCGGGGTGGCGACCCGAGATACGCAGTATTTT. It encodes CASSGVATRDTQYF. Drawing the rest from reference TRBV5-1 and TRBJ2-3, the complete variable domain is KAGVTQTPRYLIKTRGQQVTLSCSPISGHRSVSWYQQTPGQGLQFLFEYFSETQRNKGNFPGRFSGRQFSNSRSEMNVSTLELGDSALYLCASSGVATRDTQYFGPGTRLTVL.

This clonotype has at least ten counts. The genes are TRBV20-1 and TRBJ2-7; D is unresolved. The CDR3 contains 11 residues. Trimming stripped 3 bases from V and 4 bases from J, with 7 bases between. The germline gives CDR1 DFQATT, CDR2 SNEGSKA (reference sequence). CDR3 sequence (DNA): TGCAGTGCTAGCGATTTATACGAGCAGTACTTC. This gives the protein CSASDLYEQYF.

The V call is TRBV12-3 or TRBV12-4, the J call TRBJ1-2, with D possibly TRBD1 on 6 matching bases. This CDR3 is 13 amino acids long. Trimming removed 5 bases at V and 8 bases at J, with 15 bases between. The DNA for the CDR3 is TGTGCCAGCAGTCACCCCCAGGGGAGCGGCTACACCTTC. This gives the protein CASSHPQGSGYTF.

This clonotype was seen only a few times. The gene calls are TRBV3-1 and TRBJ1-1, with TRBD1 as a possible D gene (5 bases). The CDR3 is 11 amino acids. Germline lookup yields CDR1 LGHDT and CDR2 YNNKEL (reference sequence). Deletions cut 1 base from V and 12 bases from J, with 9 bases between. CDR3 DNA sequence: TGTGCCAGCAGCCAAGCGCACAGGACTTTCTTT. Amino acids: CASSQAHRTFF. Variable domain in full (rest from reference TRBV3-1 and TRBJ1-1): DTAVSQTPKYLVTQMGNDKSIKCEQNLGHDTMYWYKQDSKKFLKIMFSYNNKELIINETVPNRFSPKSPDKAHLNLHINSLELGDSAVYFCASSQAHRTFFGQGTRLTVV.

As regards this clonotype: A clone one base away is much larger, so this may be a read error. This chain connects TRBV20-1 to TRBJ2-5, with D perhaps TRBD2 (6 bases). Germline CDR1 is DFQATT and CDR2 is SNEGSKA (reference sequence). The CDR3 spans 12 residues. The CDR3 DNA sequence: TGCAGTGCTGGGGGGTTGGGAGAGGCCCAGTACTTC. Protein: CSAGGLGEAQYF.

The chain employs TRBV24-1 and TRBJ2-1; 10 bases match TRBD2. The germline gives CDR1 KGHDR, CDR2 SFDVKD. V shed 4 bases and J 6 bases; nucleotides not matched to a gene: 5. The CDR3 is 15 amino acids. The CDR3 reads CATSDPSGRVNEQFF. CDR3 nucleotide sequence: TGTGCCACCAGTGACCCCAGCGGGAGGGTCAATGAGCAGTTCTTC.

The CDR3 region is CASTMGLAGSTGELFF. CDR3 nucleotide sequence: TGCGCCAGCACCATGGGACTAGCGGGGAGCACCGGGGAGCTGTTTTTT. This chain joins TRBV5-1 and TRBJ2-2; 13 bases match TRBD2. After removal of 6 bases from V and 4 bases from J, the junction contained 6 bases not matched to a gene. There are 16 residues in the CDR3. Germline loops: CDR1 SGHRS, CDR2 YFSETQ.

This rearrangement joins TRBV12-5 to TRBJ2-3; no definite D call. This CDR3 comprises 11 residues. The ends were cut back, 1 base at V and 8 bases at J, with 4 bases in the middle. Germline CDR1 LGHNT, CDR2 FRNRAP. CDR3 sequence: CASGLDSTQYF. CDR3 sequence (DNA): TGTGCTAGTGGTTTGGACTCTACGCAGTATTTT.